Following are 5 T cell receptor beta chains from one sample sequenced in a study of control samples from healthy donors and cancer patients. Clones were sequenced by immunoSEQ multiplex PCR, and TCRdb holds only the in-frame ones, with some missing. The sample contains about 16,000 clones, about 89% of which appear only once. The specimen sequenced was PBMCs. All receptors derive from a man in his sixties with head and neck cancer.

The gene calls are TRBV5-4 and TRBJ2-5, with D unresolved. CDR3 size: 14 residues. CDR1 and CDR2 (germline): SGHNT, YYREEE (reference sequence). V lost 4 bases and J lost 0, with 10 bases in between. The chain's CDR3 is CASSPRRNQETQYF. The CDR3 bases are TGTGCCAGCAGCCCCCGAAGGAACCAAGAGACCCAGTACTTC.

The chain carries TRBV5-1 and TRBJ2-4; 9 nucleotides align to TRBD1. Germline V gene data show CDR1 as SGHRS and CDR2 as YFSETQ. This CDR3 is built from 16 residues. V trimming: 7 bases; J trimming: 1 base; junction bases outside the gene matches: 9. CDR3 nucleotides: TGCGCCAGCCAACGTACAGGGGGCACTGCCAAAAACATTCAGTACTTC. The encoded protein is CASQRTGGTAKNIQYF.

The chain couples TRBV29-1 to TRBJ2-3; no reliable D call. In germline, CDR1 is SQVTM, CDR2 ANQGSEA. V lost 5 bases and J lost 0, with 12 bases in between. The CDR3 extends over 14 amino acids. CDR3 DNA sequence: TGCAGCGTTCGACCCGATACTAGCACAGATACGCAGTATTTT. This translates into CSVRPDTSTDTQYF.

The chain's CDR3 is CASRKGGTVTDTQYF. The CDR3 DNA reads TGTGCCAGCAGGAAGGGAGGGACAGTGACAGATACGCAGTATTTT. The rearrangement links TRBV2 to TRBJ2-3; perhaps D is TRBD1 or TRBD2 (7 bases each). Germline V gene lookup returns CDR1 SNHLY and CDR2 FYNNEI. V dropped 6 bases and J dropped 3 bases, with 16 bases sitting between them. This CDR3 region has 15 residues. The full variable domain, rest sourced from reference TRBV2 and TRBJ2-3, is EPEVTQTPSHQVTQMGQEVILRCVPISNHLYFYWYRQILGQKVEFLVSFYNNEISEKSEIFDDQFSVERPDGSNFTLKIRSTKLEDSAMYFCASRKGGTVTDTQYFGPGTRLTVL.

This rearrangement joins TRBV7-8 to TRBJ1-2, with D unresolved. The CDR3 length is 13 residues. From germline, CDR1 is SGHVS and CDR2 FQNEAQ. V lost 0 bases, J lost 5 bases, and 7 bases lay in between. CDR3 protein: CASSLAGSYGYTF. The CDR3 DNA reads TGTGCCAGCAGCTTAGCCGGATCGTATGGCTACACCTTC.